The 9 T cell receptor beta chains listed next were all sequenced from one sample in a study of T-cell reconstitution after alpha-beta-depleted transplantation in children. Unique molecular identifiers were used to barcode this TCRbeta library. TCRdb called the PCR reads again in MiXCR, with one record for every CDR3 protein. The profile shows about 98,000 distinct CDR3 sequences, less than 25% of them singletons. The sequences come from PBMCs, collected before TCRalphabeta/CD19-depleted stem cell transplant. Every receptor here comes from a boy between 2 and 10 years old with acute lymphoblastic leukemia, due to receive a stem cell transplant.

This clonotype was detected only a few times. The chain combines TRBV5-1 with TRBJ2-1; TRBD2 matches 9 bases. With V trimmed by 4 bases and J by 9 bases, 14 bases remained unmatched. The CDR3 extends over 16 amino acids. CDR1 is SGHRS, CDR2 YFSETQ, per germline. CDR3: CASSLQTSGGAGEQFF. CDR3 sequence (DNA): TGCGCCAGCAGCCTTCAGACTAGCGGAGGGGCAGGTGAGCAGTTCTTC.

The table lists this clonotype with a few counts. The rearrangement uses TRBV2 and TRBJ2-2; 8 bases fit TRBD1. The V segment lost 7 bases and the J segment 3 bases; nucleotides outside the gene matches: 7. The CDR3 has 15 amino acids. Germline V lookup: CDR1 SNHLY, CDR2 FYNNEI. The DNA of the CDR3 is TGTGCCAGCACCATCCAGGGGGCCTACACCGGGGAGCTGTTTTTT. Its protein product is CASTIQGAYTGELFF.

The CDR3 loop reads CASSVGLAVHEQFF. CDR3 nucleotides: TGTGCCAGCAGCGTCGGGCTAGCGGTCCATGAGCAGTTCTTC. The chain couples TRBV5-8 to TRBJ2-1; 7 bases align to TRBD2. Germline CDR1 SGHTS, CDR2 YDEGEE. The V segment lost 4 bases and the J segment 8 bases; nucleotides outside the gene matches: 9. This CDR3 has 14 residues.

J is TRBJ1-1 and V is TRBV4-1; D possibly corresponds to TRBD1 (5 bases). Germline CDR1 reads MGHRA; CDR2 reads YSYEKL. This CDR3 is 19 amino acids long. The germline V and J ends were trimmed by 2 bases and 1 base, with 23 bases remaining between them. The CDR3 here is CASSQRGTLGGDSNTEAFF. CDR3 DNA: TGCGCCAGCAGCCAAAGGGGAACTCTTGGGGGTGATTCGAACACTGAAGCTTTCTTT.

The table lists this clonotype with many counts. The CDR3 DNA is TGCGCCAGCAGCCTCTCACCGGGACTAGCGGTATACGAGCAGTACTTC. Amino acid sequence: CASSLSPGLAVYEQYF. The genes are TRBV4-3 and TRBJ2-7; the match to TRBD2 covers 11 bases. V dropped 4 bases and J dropped 4; count of bases not matched to a gene: 9. This CDR3 spans 16 amino acids. Germline V gives CDR1 LGHNA, CDR2 YSLEER.

The genes are TRBV6-1 and TRBJ1-2; 8 positions match TRBD1. The ends lost 8 bases at V and 4 bases at J; junction bases unmatched: 6. This CDR3 region has 13 residues. CDR1 is MNHNS and CDR2 is SASEGT in the germline V gene. The CDR3 here is CASFQGAGYGYTF. CDR3 coding DNA: TGTGCCAGCTTTCAGGGGGCTGGCTATGGCTACACCTTC.

The chain recombines TRBV12-3 or TRBV12-4 with TRBJ1-4; D is undetermined. Trimming removed 6 bases from V and 10 bases from J, with 12 bases in between. This CDR3 has 12 residues. The CDR3 is CASSPGRGKLFF. The CDR3 DNA is TGTGCCAGCAGCCCGGGCCGGGGAAAACTGTTTTTT.

This clonotype was picked up a small number of times. The chain joins TRBV10-3 to TRBJ2-6; 8 bases match TRBD1. The CDR3 is made up of 16 amino acids. CDR1 is ENHRY and CDR2 is SYGVKD in the germline V gene. V lost 7 bases, J lost 0 bases, and 5 bases stayed unmatched. In DNA form, the CDR3 reads TGTGCCATCACAGGGGGCCCTTACTCTGGGGCCAACGTCCTGACTTTC. It specifies CAITGGPYSGANVLTF.

The V call is TRBV25-1, the J call TRBJ1-1; D uncertain. The CDR3 has 13 amino acids. Per germline, CDR1 MGHDK and CDR2 SYGVNS. Deletions cut 3 bases from V and 4 bases from J, with 9 bases between. CDR3 residues: CASSDPRGTEAFF. The CDR3 DNA sequence: TGTGCCAGCAGTGACCCCCGGGGCACTGAAGCTTTCTTT.